The T cell receptor (beta chain) described here comes from a study of neoadjuvant anti-PD-1 for oral cavity cancer. Data came from immunoSEQ multiplex PCR; TCRdb stores just in-frame clones and leaves some out. Among around 18,000 clones listed, 69% were seen once. V dropped 2 bases and J dropped 0; count of bases not matched to a gene: 18. Germline CDR1 MNHEY, CDR2 SMNVEV (reference sequence). The CDR3 has 22 residues. This sequence joins TRBV27 and TRBJ2-3; 12 bases map to TRBD2. The sample consisted of PBMCs, taken before nivolumab (anti-PD-1) treatment. This clonotype was obtained from a person between 35 and 79 years old with oral cavity squamous cell carcinoma. The CDR3 sequence is CASSLTPPGWLAGGSSTDTQYF. CDR3 in DNA: TGTGCCAGCAGTTTAACGCCCCCGGGGTGGCTAGCGGGAGGGTCTAGCACAGATACGCAGTATTTT.